Detailed here is one T cell receptor (beta chain). Antigen unknown. The protocol was immunoSEQ multiplex PCR, while the TCRdb copy is restricted to in-frame clones and leaves out a portion. The sample lists approximately 420,000 clones; more than 75% were seen once. This sample was included in a study of Ad26.COV2.S vaccination and SARS-CoV-2 variants. Study-wide results and caveats: Vaccinees displayed broader spike-specific TCR repertoires than placebo recipients. Quantification of TCR breadth and depth may have yielded underestimates of total T cell responses. Substantial breadth was reported for post-vaccination spike-specific CD8+ and CD4+ T cells.

As to treatment: around 19 received Ad26.COV2.S at low or high dose, single or two shots; roughly five received placebo; per-sample allocation not given. Specimens were obtained on day 63 following the first vaccine or placebo injection. Recruitment in Boston yielded a donor of adult age, 18-55 years. This receptor was identified in a person between 18 and 65 years old who received the Ad26.COV2.S COVID-19 vaccine or a placebo. Specimen: peripheral blood, collected in a trial of Ad26.COV2.S vaccine versus placebo.

The CDR3 loop reads CASSPKQGVTSSPLHF. CDR3 nucleotide sequence: TGTGCCAGCAGCCCAAAGCAGGGGGTTACGAGTTCACCCCTCCACTTT. This sequence joins TRBV27 and TRBJ1-6, with 7 bases lining up with TRBD1. Germline loops: CDR1 MNHEY, CDR2 SMNVEV (reference sequence). The junction had 14 bases not matched to a gene; V was cut back by 6 bases and J by 9 bases. This CDR3 comprises 16 residues.